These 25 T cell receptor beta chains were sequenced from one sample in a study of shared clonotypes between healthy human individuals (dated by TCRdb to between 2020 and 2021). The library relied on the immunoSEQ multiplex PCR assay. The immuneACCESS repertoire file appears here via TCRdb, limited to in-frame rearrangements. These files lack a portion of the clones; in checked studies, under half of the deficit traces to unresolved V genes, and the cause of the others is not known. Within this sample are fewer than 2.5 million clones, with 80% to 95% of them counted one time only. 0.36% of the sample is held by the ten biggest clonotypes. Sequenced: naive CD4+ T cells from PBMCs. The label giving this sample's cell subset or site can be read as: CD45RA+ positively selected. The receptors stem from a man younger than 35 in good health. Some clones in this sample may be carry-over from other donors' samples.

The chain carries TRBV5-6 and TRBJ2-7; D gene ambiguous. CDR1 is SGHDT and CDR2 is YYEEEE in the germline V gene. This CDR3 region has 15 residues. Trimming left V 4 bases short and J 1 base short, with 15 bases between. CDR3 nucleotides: TGTGCCAGCAGCATAGAGTACCCTCGGTCCTACGAGCAGTACTTC. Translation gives CASSIEYPRSYEQYF.

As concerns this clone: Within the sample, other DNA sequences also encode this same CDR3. CDR3 in amino acids: CSASPYEQYF. DNA for the CDR3: TGCAGTGCTAGTCCCTACGAGCAGTACTTC. The V call is TRBV20-1, the J call TRBJ2-7; D unresolved. This CDR3 has 10 amino acids. The germline V gene encodes CDR1 DFQATT and CDR2 SNEGSKA (reference sequence). The V gene lost 3 bases and the J gene lost 2 bases, with 2 bases spanning the gap.

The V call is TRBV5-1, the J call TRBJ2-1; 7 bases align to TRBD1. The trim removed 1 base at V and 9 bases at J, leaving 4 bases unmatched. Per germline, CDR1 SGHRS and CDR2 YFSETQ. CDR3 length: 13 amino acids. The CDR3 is CASSLTGATEQFF. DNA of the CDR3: TGCGCCAGCAGCTTGACAGGGGCGACTGAGCAGTTCTTC.

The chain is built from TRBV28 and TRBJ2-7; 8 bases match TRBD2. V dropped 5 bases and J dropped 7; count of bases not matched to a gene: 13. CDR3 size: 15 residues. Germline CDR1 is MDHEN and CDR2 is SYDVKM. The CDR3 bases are TGTGCCAGCAGTCCCCCGGGAGGGGCCGGGGGGGAGCAGTACTTC. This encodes CASSPPGGAGGEQYF.

The CDR3 nucleotides are TGTGCCAGTACCCCCGAGACGGGGGCCGGTTATAATGAGCAGTTCTTC. Translation: CASTPETGAGYNEQFF. The chain carries TRBV19 and TRBJ2-1; perhaps D is TRBD1 or TRBD2 (6 bases each). Germline V gene sequence: CDR1 LNHDA, CDR2 SQIVND (reference sequence). V dropped 7 bases and J dropped 7 bases, with 23 bases sitting between them. The CDR3 has 16 amino acids.

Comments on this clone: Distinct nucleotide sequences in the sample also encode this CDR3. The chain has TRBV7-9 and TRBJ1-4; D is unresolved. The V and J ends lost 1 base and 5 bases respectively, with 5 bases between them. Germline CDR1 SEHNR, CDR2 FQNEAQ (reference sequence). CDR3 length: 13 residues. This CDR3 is CASSLGGNEKLFF. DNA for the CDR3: TGTGCCAGCAGCTTAGGCGGGAATGAAAAACTGTTTTTT.

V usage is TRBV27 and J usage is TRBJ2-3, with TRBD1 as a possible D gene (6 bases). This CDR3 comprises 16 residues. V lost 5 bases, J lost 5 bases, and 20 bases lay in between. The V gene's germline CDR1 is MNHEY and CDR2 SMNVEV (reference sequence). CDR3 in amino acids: CASSRAPLDRRDTQYF. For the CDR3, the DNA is TGTGCCAGCAGTCGCGCACCTTTGGACAGACGAGATACGCAGTATTTT.

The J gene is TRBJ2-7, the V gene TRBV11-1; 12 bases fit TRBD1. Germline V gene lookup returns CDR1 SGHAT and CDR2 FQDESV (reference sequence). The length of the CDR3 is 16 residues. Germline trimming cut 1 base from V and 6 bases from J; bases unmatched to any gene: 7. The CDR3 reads CASSLGRDRGRGEQYF. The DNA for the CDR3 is TGTGCCAGCAGCTTAGGCCGGGACAGGGGGCGCGGCGAGCAGTACTTC.

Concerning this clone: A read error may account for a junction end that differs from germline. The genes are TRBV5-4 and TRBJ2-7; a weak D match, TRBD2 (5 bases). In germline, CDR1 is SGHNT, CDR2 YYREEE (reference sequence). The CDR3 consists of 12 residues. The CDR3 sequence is CASSLYLGERYF. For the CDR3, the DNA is TGTGCCAGCAGCTTGTACCTTGGGGAGCGGTACTTC.

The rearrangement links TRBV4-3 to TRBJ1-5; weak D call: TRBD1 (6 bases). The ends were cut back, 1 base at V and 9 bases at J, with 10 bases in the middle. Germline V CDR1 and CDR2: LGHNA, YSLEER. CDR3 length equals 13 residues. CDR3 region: CASSQATDRPQHF. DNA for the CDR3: TGCGCCAGCAGCCAAGCAACGGACAGGCCCCAGCATTTT.

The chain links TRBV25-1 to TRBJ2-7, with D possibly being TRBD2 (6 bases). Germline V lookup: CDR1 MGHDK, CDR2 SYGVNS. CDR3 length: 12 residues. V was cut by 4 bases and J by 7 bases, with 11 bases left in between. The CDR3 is CASSVLGGEQYF. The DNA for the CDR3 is TGTGCCAGCAGTGTACTCGGGGGTGAGCAGTACTTC.

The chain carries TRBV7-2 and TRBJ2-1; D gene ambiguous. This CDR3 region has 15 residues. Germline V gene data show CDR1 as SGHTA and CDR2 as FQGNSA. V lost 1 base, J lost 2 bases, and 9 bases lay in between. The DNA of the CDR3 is TGTGCCAGCAGCTTAGGCGTACCCACCTACAATGAGCAGTTCTTC. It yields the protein CASSLGVPTYNEQFF.

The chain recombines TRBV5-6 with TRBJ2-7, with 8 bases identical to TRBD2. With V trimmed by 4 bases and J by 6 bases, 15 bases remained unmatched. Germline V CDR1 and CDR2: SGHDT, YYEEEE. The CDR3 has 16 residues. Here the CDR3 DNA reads TGTGCCAGCAGCCCGGCTAAGCGGGGGCCCCTAGCCGAGCAGTACTTC. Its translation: CASSPAKRGPLAEQYF. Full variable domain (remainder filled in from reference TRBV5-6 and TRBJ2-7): DAGVTQSPTHLIKTRGQQVTLRCSPKSGHDTVSWYQQALGQGPQFIFQYYEEEERQRGNFPDRFSGHQFPNYSSELNVNALLLGDSALYLCASSPAKRGPLAEQYFGPGTRLTVT.

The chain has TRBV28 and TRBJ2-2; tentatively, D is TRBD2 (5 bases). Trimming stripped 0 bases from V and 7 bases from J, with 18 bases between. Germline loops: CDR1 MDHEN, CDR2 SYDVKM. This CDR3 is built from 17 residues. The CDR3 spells CASSLWGAGKEDGELFF. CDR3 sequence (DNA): TGTGCCAGCAGTTTATGGGGCGCTGGGAAGGAGGACGGGGAGCTGTTTTTT.

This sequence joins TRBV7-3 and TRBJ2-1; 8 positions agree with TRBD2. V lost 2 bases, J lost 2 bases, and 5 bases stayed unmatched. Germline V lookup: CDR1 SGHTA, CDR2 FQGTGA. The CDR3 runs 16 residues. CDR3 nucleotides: TGTGCCAGCAGCTTAGCAGCGGGGGTCCCCTACAATGAGCAGTTCTTC. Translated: CASSLAAGVPYNEQFF.

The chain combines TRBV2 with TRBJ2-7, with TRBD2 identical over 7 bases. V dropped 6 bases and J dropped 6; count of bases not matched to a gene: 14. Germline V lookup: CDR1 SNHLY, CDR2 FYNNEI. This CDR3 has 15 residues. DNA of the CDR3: TGTGCCAGCAGGGGCGGGAGTAGTAACGGAGGCGAGCAGTACTTC. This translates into CASRGGSSNGGEQYF.

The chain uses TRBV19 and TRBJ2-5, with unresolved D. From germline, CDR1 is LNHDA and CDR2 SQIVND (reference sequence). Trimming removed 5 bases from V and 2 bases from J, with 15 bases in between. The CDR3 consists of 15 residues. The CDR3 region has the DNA TGTGCCAGTAGTTCAGCCGGGTCCAAACAAGAGACCCAGTACTTC. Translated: CASSSAGSKQETQYF.

The CDR3 bases are TGTGCCAGCAGCTACCCCCCGGGACTAGGGCCGGTGGGTACGCAGTATTTT. Translating it yields CASSYPPGLGPVGTQYF. The chain carries TRBV11-2 and TRBJ2-3; 8 nucleotides match TRBD2. CDR1 and CDR2 from the germline V gene are SGHAT and FQNNGV. This CDR3 is built from 17 residues. The V segment lost 4 bases and the J segment 8 bases; nucleotides outside the gene matches: 17.

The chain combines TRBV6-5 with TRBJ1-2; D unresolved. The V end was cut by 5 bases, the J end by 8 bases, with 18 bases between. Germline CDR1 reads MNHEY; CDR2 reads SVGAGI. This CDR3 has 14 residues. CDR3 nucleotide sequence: TGTGCCAGCAGTCTTGGGAAGGGAGTCGAGGGCTACACCTTC. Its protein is CASSLGKGVEGYTF.

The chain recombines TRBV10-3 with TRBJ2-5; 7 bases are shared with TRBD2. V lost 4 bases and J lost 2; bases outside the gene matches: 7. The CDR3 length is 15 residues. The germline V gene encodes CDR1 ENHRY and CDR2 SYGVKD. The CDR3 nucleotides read TGTGCCATCAGTGCCTCTGGGGGGGAGCAAGAGACCCAGTACTTC. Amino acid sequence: CAISASGGEQETQYF.

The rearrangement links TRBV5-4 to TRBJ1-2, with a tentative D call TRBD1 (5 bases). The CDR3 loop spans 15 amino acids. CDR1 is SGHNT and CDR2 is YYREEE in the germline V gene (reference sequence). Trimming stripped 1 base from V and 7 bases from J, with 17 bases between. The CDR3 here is CASSLRQSPLFGYTF. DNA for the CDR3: TGTGCCAGCAGCTTGCGACAGTCACCCTTGTTTGGCTACACCTTC.

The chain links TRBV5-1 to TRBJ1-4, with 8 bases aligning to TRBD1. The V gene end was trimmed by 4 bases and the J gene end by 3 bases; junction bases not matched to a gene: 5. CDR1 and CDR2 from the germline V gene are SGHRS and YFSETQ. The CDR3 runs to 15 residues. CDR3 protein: CASSPPTGANEKLFF. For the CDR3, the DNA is TGCGCCAGCAGCCCTCCGACAGGGGCTAATGAAAAACTGTTTTTT.

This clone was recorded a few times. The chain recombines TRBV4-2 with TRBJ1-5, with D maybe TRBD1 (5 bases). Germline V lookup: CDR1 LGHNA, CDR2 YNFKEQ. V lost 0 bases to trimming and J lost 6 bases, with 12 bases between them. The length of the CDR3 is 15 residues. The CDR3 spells CASSQEAGHGQPQHF. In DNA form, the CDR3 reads TGTGCCAGCAGCCAAGAGGCAGGGCATGGTCAGCCCCAGCATTTT.

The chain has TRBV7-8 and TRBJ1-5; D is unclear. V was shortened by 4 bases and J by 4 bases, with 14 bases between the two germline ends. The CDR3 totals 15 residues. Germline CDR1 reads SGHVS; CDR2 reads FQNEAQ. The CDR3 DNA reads TGTGCCAGCAGCTCCTTCGTTGGAAGTAATCAGCCCCAGCATTTT. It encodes CASSSFVGSNQPQHF.

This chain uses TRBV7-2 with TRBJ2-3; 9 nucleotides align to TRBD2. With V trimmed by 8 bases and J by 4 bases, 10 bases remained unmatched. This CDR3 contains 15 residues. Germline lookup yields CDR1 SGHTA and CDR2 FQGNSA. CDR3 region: CASGLQAGGPDTQYF. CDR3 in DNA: TGTGCCAGCGGTCTGCAGGCGGGAGGGCCAGATACGCAGTATTTT.